The following is a TCR beta chain sequence with its context. Original processing notes: Estimates of nucleated cell counts were drawn from the amplification of reference gene primers. TCRdb's copy holds only in-frame clones and misses some; the assay was immunoSEQ multiplex PCR. Clone size and V and J calls were adopted from that table, with D and trimming inferred from the DNA. The sample lists under 200,000 clones; 75% to 90% were seen once. CDR1 SNHLY and CDR2 FYNNEI come from the germline V gene. Trimming pared 7 bases from V and 11 bases from J, leaving 24 bases between. The CDR3 is 15 amino acids. This specimen comes from a study of blood T cell repertoires in COVID-19. Study context: Specimens from acute and convalescent COVID-19 originated in the United States, Italy and Spain. T cells, B-cell-depleted T cells, or PBMCs provided the cDNA or gDNA that served as material.

The clonotype comes from a man between 70 and 80 years old with active or convalescent COVID-19. This chain connects TRBV2 to TRBJ2-1; D remains ambiguous. The specimen was peripheral blood. The CDR3 DNA is TGTGCCAGCACAGGTTTTCCGTTCCCTGGTAATAAGCAGTTCTTC. This encodes CASTGFPFPGNKQFF.